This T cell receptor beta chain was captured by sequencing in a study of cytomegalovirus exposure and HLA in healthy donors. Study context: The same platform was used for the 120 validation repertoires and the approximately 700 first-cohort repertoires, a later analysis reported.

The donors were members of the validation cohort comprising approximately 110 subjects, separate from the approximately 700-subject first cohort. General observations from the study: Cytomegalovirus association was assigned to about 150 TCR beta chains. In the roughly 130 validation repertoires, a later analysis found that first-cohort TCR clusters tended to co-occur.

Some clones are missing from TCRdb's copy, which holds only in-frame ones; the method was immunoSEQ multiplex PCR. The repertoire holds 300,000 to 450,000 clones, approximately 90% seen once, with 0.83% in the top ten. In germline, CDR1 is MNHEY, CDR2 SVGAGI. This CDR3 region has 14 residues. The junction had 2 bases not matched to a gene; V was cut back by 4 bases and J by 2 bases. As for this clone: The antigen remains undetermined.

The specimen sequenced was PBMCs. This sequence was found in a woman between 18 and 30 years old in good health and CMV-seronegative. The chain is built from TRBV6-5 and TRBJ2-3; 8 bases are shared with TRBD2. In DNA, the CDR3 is TGTGCCAGCAGTTTAGCGGGGATCACAGATACGCAGTATTTT. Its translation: CASSLAGITDTQYF.